Below are 28 T cell receptor beta chains sequenced from a single sample in a study of blood T cell repertoires in COVID-19. Here immunoSEQ multiplex PCR was the method, and the copy in TCRdb shows in-frame clones only, minus some. In the table there are some 320,000 clones, roughly nine tenths of which are singletons. Sequenced input: PBMCs or T cells enriched from blood (not recorded which). Every receptor here comes from a man aged 60 to 75 who had recovered from COVID-19.

The chain has TRBV6-2 or TRBV6-3 and TRBJ1-2, with a possible D match to TRBD1 (6 bases). V was trimmed by 6 bases and J by 8 bases, leaving 13 bases between them. There are 12 residues in the CDR3. The germline CDR1 and CDR2 sequences are MNHEY and SVGEGT. This chain's CDR3 is CASSRQVDGYTF. In DNA, the CDR3 is TGTGCCAGCAGCCGACAGGTGGACGGCTACACCTTC.

The chain couples TRBV5-8 to TRBJ1-4; no reliable D call. V lost 0 bases to trimming and J lost 4 bases, with 10 bases between them. The CDR3 sequence is 15 residues long. Germline CDR1 and CDR2: SGHTS and YDEGEE. CDR3 sequence: CASSLGLRDNEKLFF. CDR3 in DNA: TGTGCCAGCAGCTTGGGCCTGCGTGATAATGAAAAACTGTTTTTT. Together with reference TRBV5-8 and TRBJ1-4, the CDR3 gives the full variable domain: EAGVTQSPTHLIKTRGQQATLRCSPISGHTSVYWYQQALGLGLQFLLWYDEGEERNRGNFPPRFSGRQFPNYSSELNVNALELEDSALYLCASSLGLRDNEKLFFGSGTQLSVL.

The rearrangement uses TRBV5-4 and TRBJ1-2; possible D gene TRBD1, 6 bases. The CDR3 length is 12 residues. Germline V gene sequence: CDR1 SGHNT, CDR2 YYREEE (reference sequence). V was shortened by 5 bases and J by 7 bases, with 12 bases between the two germline ends. CDR3 sequence (DNA): TGTGCCAGCAGTGCGGCGGGGGCTGGCTACACCTTC. Its protein is CASSAAGAGYTF.

The V call is TRBV19, the J call TRBJ1-6; TRBD1 is a possible D gene (5 bases). The CDR3 covers 13 residues. V dropped 3 bases and J dropped 10 bases, with 10 bases sitting between them. Germline V CDR1 and CDR2: LNHDA, SQIVND (reference sequence). In DNA, the CDR3 is TGTGCCAGTAGTATCTGGGGGGTCTCACCCCTCCACTTT. Amino acid sequence: CASSIWGVSPLHF.

This clone was seen only once. This chain joins TRBV11-2 and TRBJ1-2; TRBD1 is a possible D gene (6 bases). The germline V and J ends were trimmed by 2 bases and 8 bases, with 9 bases remaining between them. Germline assignment: CDR1 SGHAT and CDR2 FQNNGV. The CDR3 runs 12 residues. The CDR3 DNA reads TGTGCCAGCAGCTTATCAGGGGACGGCTACACCTTC. Translation: CASSLSGDGYTF.

The V and J genes are TRBV5-1 and TRBJ1-1; D call uncertain. CDR3 size: 13 residues. V was trimmed by 0 bases and J by 10 bases, leaving 13 bases between them. CDR1 and CDR2 from the germline V gene are SGHRS and YFSETQ. The CDR3 spells CASSLDSDTGAFF. CDR3 in DNA: TGCGCCAGCAGCTTGGACTCAGATACGGGAGCTTTCTTT.

The gene calls are TRBV5-1 and TRBJ2-1, with D unresolved. CDR1 and CDR2 (germline): SGHRS, YFSETQ. This CDR3 is built from 16 residues. V was pared by 4 bases and J by 0 bases, with 14 bases between. This CDR3 reads CASSLSPTPSYNEQFF. The CDR3 DNA sequence: TGCGCCAGCAGCCTTTCGCCGACACCCTCCTACAATGAGCAGTTCTTC.

The chain carries TRBV5-1 and TRBJ2-1, with 10 bases that match TRBD1. The germline CDR1 and CDR2 sequences are SGHRS and YFSETQ. V shed 4 bases and J 6 bases; nucleotides not matched to a gene: 10. This CDR3 is 16 amino acids long. The CDR3 is CASSRQGAMLGNEQFF. DNA for the CDR3: TGCGCCAGCAGCCGACAGGGGGCTATGCTAGGCAATGAGCAGTTCTTC.

The rearrangement joins TRBV28 to TRBJ1-2; 11 nucleotides agree with TRBD1. The J segment lost 5 bases and the V segment lost 2 bases, leaving 1 base of the junction unmatched. CDR1 and CDR2 from the germline V gene are MDHEN and SYDVKM. The CDR3 runs 14 residues. The CDR3 DNA follows: TGTGCCAGCAGTTTAGGGACAGGGGGTTATGGCTACACCTTC. Protein product: CASSLGTGGYGYTF.

The V and J genes are TRBV9 and TRBJ2-1; perhaps TRBD1 as D (5 bases). CDR1 and CDR2 (germline): SGDLS, YYNGEE. The CDR3 length is 15 residues. V gave up 0 bases and J gave up 1 base, with 8 bases separating them. DNA for the CDR3: TGTGCCAGCAGCGTAGAGGGGATTTCCTACAATGAGCAGTTCTTC. Its protein is CASSVEGISYNEQFF.

The chain recombines TRBV19 with TRBJ1-5; D is perhaps TRBD1 (6 bases). Germline CDR1 LNHDA, CDR2 SQIVND (reference sequence). This CDR3 has 15 amino acids. V gave up 6 bases and J gave up 1 base, with 13 bases separating them. This CDR3 reads CASRLTGTSNQPQHF. DNA of the CDR3: TGTGCCAGTAGACTAACAGGGACGAGCAATCAGCCCCAGCATTTT.

This sequence joins TRBV11-3 and TRBJ1-2, with a weak D call TRBD1 (6 bases). The CDR3 runs 15 residues. The germline CDR1 and CDR2 sequences are SGHNT and YENEEA. Trimming stripped 5 bases from V and 3 bases from J, with 16 bases between. The CDR3 spells CASSPPGHTYYGYTF. The CDR3 DNA follows: TGTGCCAGCAGCCCACCGGGACACACCTACTATGGCTACACCTTC.

The V gene is TRBV7-9, the J gene TRBJ2-5, with TRBD2 matching over 7 bases. This CDR3 contains 15 residues. The trim removed 5 bases at V and 5 bases at J, leaving 11 bases unmatched. Germline CDR1 is SEHNR and CDR2 is FQNEAQ (reference sequence). The CDR3 sequence: CASSPPWEGQETQYF. CDR3 nucleotide sequence: TGTGCCAGCAGCCCCCCGTGGGAGGGTCAGGAGACCCAGTACTTC.

The gene calls are TRBV6-2 or TRBV6-3 and TRBJ2-7; tentatively, D is TRBD1 (5 bases). Deletions cut 5 bases from V and 3 bases from J, with 11 bases between. Germline assignment: CDR1 MNHEY and CDR2 SVGEGT. This CDR3 has 13 residues. The CDR3 protein is CASSPSGYYEQYF. DNA of the CDR3: TGTGCCAGCAGTCCCTCAGGGTACTACGAGCAGTACTTC.

V gene TRBV11-2 combines with J gene TRBJ1-6, with TRBD1 matching over 10 bases. CDR3 size: 14 residues. Germline CDR1 reads SGHAT; CDR2 reads FQNNGV. V lost 5 bases and J lost 7; bases outside the gene matches: 2. CDR3: CASSKDRGNSPLHF. As DNA, the CDR3 is TGTGCCAGCAGCAAGGACAGGGGGAATTCACCCCTCCACTTT.

This clone was picked up one time. CDR3 sequence reads: CASSRVGGAGGYTF. The CDR3 region has the DNA TGTGCCAGCAGCAGAGTAGGGGGCGCGGGGGGCTACACCTTC. The chain is built from TRBV7-8 and TRBJ1-2; 7 nucleotides line up with TRBD1. Germline loops: CDR1 SGHVS, CDR2 FQNEAQ. With V trimmed by 5 bases and J by 8 bases, 11 bases remained unmatched. The CDR3 sequence is 14 residues long.

This chain connects TRBV4-2 to TRBJ1-3; D perhaps matches TRBD1 (6 bases). The ends were cut back, 0 bases at V and 4 bases at J, with 10 bases in the middle. Germline V lookup: CDR1 LGHNA, CDR2 YNFKEQ. The length of the CDR3 is 15 residues. The CDR3: CASSQEYREGNTIYF. Here the CDR3 DNA reads TGTGCCAGCAGCCAAGAATACAGGGAAGGAAACACCATATATTTT.

The chain is built from TRBV6-5 and TRBJ2-7; D may be TRBD2 (6 bases). Germline V gene data show CDR1 as MNHEY and CDR2 as SVGAGI. Trimming removed 2 bases at V and 3 bases at J, with 17 bases between. This CDR3 spans 16 amino acids. The CDR3 nucleotides are TGTGCCAGCAGTTACCAGGGACTCCCCACCCGCTACGAGCAGTACTTC. This sequence encodes CASSYQGLPTRYEQYF.

The J gene is TRBJ2-1, the V gene TRBV9; 10 nucleotides align to TRBD2. Germline V CDR1 and CDR2: SGDLS, YYNGEE. V was pared by 5 bases and J by 8 bases, with 7 bases of the junction left unmatched. The CDR3 extends over 14 amino acids. The chain's CDR3 is CASSSSGRAHEQFF. The CDR3 coding sequence is TGTGCCAGCAGTTCAAGCGGGAGGGCACATGAGCAGTTCTTC.

The chain carries TRBV11-2 and TRBJ1-2, with TRBD1 as a possible D gene (5 bases). CDR3 length: 14 amino acids. V dropped 4 bases and J dropped 6 bases, with 15 bases sitting between them. Germline V gene sequence: CDR1 SGHAT, CDR2 FQNNGV. The CDR3 nucleotides are TGTGCCAGCAGCTCCGTCGATTCCAGGGATGGCTACACCTTC. Its protein product is CASSSVDSRDGYTF.

This chain uses TRBV4-2 with TRBJ1-6; TRBD1 is a possible D gene (5 bases). CDR3 length: 16 amino acids. The germline V and J ends were trimmed by 3 bases and 7 bases, with 16 bases remaining between them. Germline CDR1 and CDR2: LGHNA and YNFKEQ. CDR3 DNA sequence: TGTGCCAGCAGCCAGGGGAGGGGTAGTTGGAATTCACCCCTCCACTTT. Translation: CASSQGRGSWNSPLHF.

The J gene is TRBJ1-5, the V gene TRBV5-5; D is possibly TRBD1 (5 bases). CDR1 is SGHKS and CDR2 is YYEKEE in the germline V gene (reference sequence). V lost 0 bases, J lost 3 bases, and 13 bases lay in between. The CDR3 is 16 residues long. The CDR3 nucleotides read TGTGCCAGCAGCTTGGGCCCCACAGGACCCAATCAGCCCCAGCATTTT. It yields the protein CASSLGPTGPNQPQHF.

The count of this clone is one. This rearrangement joins TRBV19 to TRBJ1-2; D might be TRBD1 (6 bases). Between the trimmed V and J ends, which lost 7 bases and 4 bases, there was a span of 16 bases. Looked up from germline, CDR1 is LNHDA and CDR2 is SQIVND (reference sequence). The CDR3 totals 14 residues. The DNA of the CDR3 is TGTGCCAGTACCCAAGACAGGTTAGGCTATGGCTACACCTTC. It encodes CASTQDRLGYGYTF.

This chain joins TRBV12-3 or TRBV12-4 and TRBJ1-5; the D is unclear. The V end was cut by 3 bases, the J end by 5 bases, with 5 bases between. The CDR3 extends over 12 amino acids. The CDR3 here is CASSFFDQPQHF. CDR3 nucleotides: TGTGCCAGCAGTTTCTTTGATCAGCCCCAGCATTTT.

The CDR3 DNA reads TGTGCCAGCAGCTCAAATGCGGGGGGATCGAATGGCTACACCTTC. It encodes CASSSNAGGSNGYTF. The chain carries TRBV7-8 and TRBJ1-2; D might be TRBD1 (5 bases). The V gene lost 4 bases and the J gene lost 6 bases, with 18 bases spanning the gap. Germline V gives CDR1 SGHVS, CDR2 FQNEAQ. This CDR3 has 15 residues.

CDR3: CASSSRPTGEQFF. The CDR3 region has the DNA TGTGCCAGCAGCTCCCGACCGACTGGTGAGCAGTTCTTC. The rearrangement links TRBV7-3 to TRBJ2-1; D call uncertain. The CDR3 has 13 amino acids. Between the trimmed V and J ends, which lost 4 bases and 9 bases, there was a span of 13 bases. Germline values: CDR1 SGHTA, CDR2 FQGTGA.

This chain joins TRBV29-1 and TRBJ1-2; 7 bases match TRBD1. The germline V gene has CDR1 SQVTM and CDR2 ANQGSEA. Trimming removed 3 bases from V and 2 bases from J; junction bases left unmatched: 12. The CDR3 consists of 16 residues. The CDR3 nucleotides read TGCAGCGTTGATTCCTCAGTGGGACAGCCAAACTATGGCTACACCTTC. This encodes CSVDSSVGQPNYGYTF.

This clone was observed once. The rearrangement links TRBV6-5 to TRBJ1-2; the D gene is possibly TRBD1 (5 bases). Germline CDR1 MNHEY, CDR2 SVGAGI. The V and J ends lost 0 bases and 4 bases respectively, with 9 bases between them. The CDR3 totals 14 residues. This CDR3 is CASSYSGRTYGYTF. The CDR3 DNA follows: TGTGCCAGCAGTTACTCGGGGCGGACCTATGGCTACACCTTC.